The 4 T cell receptor beta chains given below trace back to one sample, sequenced in a study of Graves' ophthalmopathy and Graves' hyperthyroidism. As the template, RNA transcripts were used to amplify TCR beta CDR3 regions. HTBI primers were used in a first-round RT-PCR, which preceded a second-round multiplex PCR. In TCRdb, the multiplex PCR reads were re-called with MiXCR into one record per CDR3 protein. The sample contains over a million distinct CDR3 sequences, about 36% of which appear only once. The specimen was peripheral blood or thyroid tissue (not recorded which). The receptors were sampled from an adult man with Graves' hyperthyroidism.

The count of this clonotype is one. The CDR3 carries no conserved terminal phenylalanine or tryptophan, so it likely arises from a read error. The limits of the CDR3 on the DNA are not certain, so only TCRdb's listed CDR3 is given. The gene calls are TRBV5-8 and TRBJ1-6. The CDR3 region is 8 residues in length, termini included. Germline V gives CDR1 SGHTS, CDR2 YDEGEE. CDR3 residues: CASSLPSG.

The chain uses TRBV28 and TRBJ2-7; D may match TRBD1 or TRBD2 (5 bases each). The V end was cut by 3 bases, the J end by 6 bases, with 15 bases between. The CDR3 runs 14 residues. Germline-derived CDR1 and CDR2 are MDHEN and SYDVKM. CDR3 protein: CASSFGTRTTEQYF. CDR3 in DNA: TGTGCCAGCAGTTTTGGGACCAGGACGACCGAGCAGTACTTC.

The table lists this clonotype with a few counts. This sequence joins TRBV20-1 and TRBJ2-7, with 9 nucleotides matching TRBD1. V dropped 7 bases and J dropped 4; count of bases not matched to a gene: 5. There are 12 residues in the CDR3. Per germline, CDR1 DFQATT and CDR2 SNEGSKA (reference sequence). CDR3 bases: TGCAGTGACAAACAGGGGGCTTACGAGCAGTACTTC. Its translation: CSDKQGAYEQYF.

This clonotype was counted between two and nine times. The chain carries TRBV20-1 and TRBJ2-2; D remains unclear. The germline gives CDR1 DFQATT, CDR2 SNEGSKA (reference sequence). This CDR3 is 12 amino acids long. Trimming left V 6 bases short and J 6 bases short, with 11 bases between. As DNA, the CDR3 is TGCAGTGCCAAAACTATTTCCGGGGAGCTGTTTTTT. Protein sequence: CSAKTISGELFF.